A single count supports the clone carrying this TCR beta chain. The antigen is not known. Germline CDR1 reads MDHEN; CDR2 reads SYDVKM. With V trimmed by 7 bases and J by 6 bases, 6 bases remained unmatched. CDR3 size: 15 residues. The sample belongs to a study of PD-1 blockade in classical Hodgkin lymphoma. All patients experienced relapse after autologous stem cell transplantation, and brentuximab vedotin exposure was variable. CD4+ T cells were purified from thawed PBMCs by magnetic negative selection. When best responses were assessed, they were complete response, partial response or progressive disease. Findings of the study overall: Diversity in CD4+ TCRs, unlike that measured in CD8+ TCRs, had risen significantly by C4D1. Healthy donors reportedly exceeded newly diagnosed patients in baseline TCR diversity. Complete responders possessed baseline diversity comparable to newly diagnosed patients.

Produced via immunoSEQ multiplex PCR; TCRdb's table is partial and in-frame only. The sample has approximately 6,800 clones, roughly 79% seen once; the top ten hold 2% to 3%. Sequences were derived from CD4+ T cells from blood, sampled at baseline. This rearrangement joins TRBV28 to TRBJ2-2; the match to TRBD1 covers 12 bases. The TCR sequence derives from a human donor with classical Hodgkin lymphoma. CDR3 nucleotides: TGTGCCAGCAAGAAAGGGACAGGGGGCCCCGGGGAGCTGTTTTTT. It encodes CASKKGTGGPGELFF.